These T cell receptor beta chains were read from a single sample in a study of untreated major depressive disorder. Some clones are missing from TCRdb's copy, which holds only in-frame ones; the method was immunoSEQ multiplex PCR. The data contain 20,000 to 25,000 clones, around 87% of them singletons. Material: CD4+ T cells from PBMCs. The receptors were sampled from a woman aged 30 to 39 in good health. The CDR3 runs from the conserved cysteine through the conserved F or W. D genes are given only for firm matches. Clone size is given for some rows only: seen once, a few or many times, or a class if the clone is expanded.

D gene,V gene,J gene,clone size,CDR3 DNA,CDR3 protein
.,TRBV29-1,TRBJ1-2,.,TGCAGCGTTGAGGGGCCATTGAACTATGGCTACACCTTC,CSVEGPLNYGYTF
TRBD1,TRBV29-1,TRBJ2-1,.,TGCAGCGTTGACCGGGACAGGGTCAATGAGCAGTTCTTC,CSVDRDRVNEQFF
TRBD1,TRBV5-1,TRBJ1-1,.,TGCGCCAGCAGCTCGACTGGACAGGGAGCTTTCTTT,CASSSTGQGAFF
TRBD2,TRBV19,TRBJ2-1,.,TGTGCCAGTAGTAGGCGGGGGGCATACAATGAGCAGTTCTTC,CASSRRGAYNEQFF
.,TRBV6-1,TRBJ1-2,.,TGTGCCAGCAGTGGGGGCAGGGTGAGGGTCTATGGCTACACCTTC,CASSGGRVRVYGYTF
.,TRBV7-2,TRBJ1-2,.,TGTGCCAGCAGCTTAGGTCAGGGGCGGGACTATGGCTACACCTTC,CASSLGQGRDYGYTF
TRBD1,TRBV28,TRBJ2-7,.,TGTGCCAGCCTAGACAGGGCGGACTACGAGCAGTACTTC,CASLDRADYEQYF
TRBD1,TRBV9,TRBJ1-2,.,TGTGCCAGCAGCCCCTACGGACAGGGAAGGTCTGGCTACACCTTC,CASSPYGQGRSGYTF
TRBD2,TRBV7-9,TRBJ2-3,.,TGTGCCAGCAGCCTAAGCGGGACCCACACAGATACGCAGTATTTT,CASSLSGTHTDTQYF
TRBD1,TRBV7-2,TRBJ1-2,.,TGTGCCAGCAGCCCATGGACAGGGCCGGGCTATGGCTACACCTTC,CASSPWTGPGYGYTF
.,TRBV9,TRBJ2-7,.,TGTGCCAGCAGCGTAGGAGTGCAGGGCGAGCAGTACTTC,CASSVGVQGEQYF
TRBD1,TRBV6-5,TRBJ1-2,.,TGTGCCAGCAGCCCGACAGGGGAAGGTTATGGCTACACCTTC,CASSPTGEGYGYTF
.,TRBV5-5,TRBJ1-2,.,TGTGCCAGCAGCTTGGTTCAGGGAAACTATGGCTACACCTTC,CASSLVQGNYGYTF
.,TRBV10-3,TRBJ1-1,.,TGTGCCATCAGTGTGCGGTCAGAGAACACTGAAGCTTTCTTT,CAISVRSENTEAFF
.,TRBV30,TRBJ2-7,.,TGTGCCTGGGGGGACACCCTGGGAGAGCAGTACTTC,CAWGDTLGEQYF
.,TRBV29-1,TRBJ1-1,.,TGCAGCGTTGGCGCACAAGAGAACACTGAAGCTTTCTTT,CSVGAQENTEAFF
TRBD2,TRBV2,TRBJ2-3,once,TGTGCCAGCGGGGGACTAGCGGGCGCAGATACGCAGTATTTT,CASGGLAGADTQYF
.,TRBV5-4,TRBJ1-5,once,TGTGCCAGCAGTTACGTCAGAAGGTCGACCCAGCATTTT,CASSYVRRSTQHF
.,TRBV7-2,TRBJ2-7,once,TGTGCCAGCAGCTTAGGACCCTCCTACGAGCAGTACTTC,CASSLGPSYEQYF
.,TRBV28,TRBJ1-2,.,TGTGCCAGCAGTTCGCAGGGAGGGAACTATGGCTACACCTTC,CASSSQGGNYGYTF
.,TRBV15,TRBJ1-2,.,TGTGCCACCAGCAGAGATAAGGCTAACTATGGCTACACCTTC,CATSRDKANYGYTF